A selection of T cell receptor beta chains follows, all from one sample in a study of cytomegalovirus exposure and HLA in healthy donors. Libraries were prepared by immunoSEQ multiplex PCR; TCRdb keeps only in-frame clonotypes and omits some of them. The data contain fewer than 250,000 clones, around 86% of them singletons. What was sequenced was PBMCs. The receptors derive from a woman aged 18-29 years in good health and CMV-seronegative. Each CDR3 is given with its conserved first and last residue. A D gene is named only where the DNA matches it firmly. Part of the rows lack a size; the others show once, few, many or a class for expanded clones.

D gene,J gene,clone size,CDR3 length,V gene,CDR3 DNA,CDR3 protein
TRBD2,TRBJ2-5,.,17,TRBV10-1,TGCGCCAGCAGTGAGTGGACCACTAGCGGGAGGGCGGAGACCCAGTACTTC,CASSEWTTSGRAETQYF
TRBD1,TRBJ2-6,.,18,TRBV5-1,TGCGCCAGCAGCTTGGCGTGGCAGGGGGTAGCTGGGGCCAACGTCCTGACTTTC,CASSLAWQGVAGANVLTF
TRBD1,TRBJ2-3,.,16,TRBV11-3,TGTGCCAGCAGCAAACGTAGAGGGACAGGGAAAGATACGCAGTATTTT,CASSKRRGTGKDTQYF
TRBD1,TRBJ1-4,.,14,TRBV5-1,TGCGCCAGCAGCTCGGGACAGCCGAAAGAAAAACTGTTTTTT,CASSSGQPKEKLFF
TRBD1,TRBJ2-7,.,13,TRBV2,TGTGCCAGCAGCGGGGACAGGGGGGACGAGCAGTACTTC,CASSGDRGDEQYF
TRBD1,TRBJ1-4,.,16,TRBV7-9,TGTGCCAGCAACGACCTTCGCAGGGGGCGAGTTGAAAAACTGTTTTTT,CASNDLRRGRVEKLFF
.,TRBJ1-1,.,14,TRBV30,TGTGCCTGGTGCTCCGCGGGGGCCGACACTGAAGCTTTCTTT,CAWCSAGADTEAFF
TRBD2,TRBJ2-5,few,16,TRBV28,TGTGCCAGCAGACCACTAGCGGGGGGAATCCAAGAGACCCAGTACTTC,CASRPLAGGIQETQYF
.,TRBJ1-5,.,15,TRBV6-5,TGTGCCAGCACCCGGGCAGCAGGGAGCAATCAGCCCCAGCATTTT,CASTRAAGSNQPQHF
.,TRBJ2-7,.,12,TRBV5-6,TGTGCCAGCAGCTCAGACAGTTACGAGCAGTACTTC,CASSSDSYEQYF
.,TRBJ2-5,.,14,TRBV6-1,TGTGCCAGCAGCCTCAGGACAGTCCAAGAGACCCAGTACTTC,CASSLRTVQETQYF
.,TRBJ1-4,.,15,TRBV9,TGTGCCAGCAGCGTTGGGAGCTCGATTAATGAAAAACTGTTTTTT,CASSVGSSINEKLFF
.,TRBJ2-1,.,18,TRBV21-1,TGTGCCAGCAGCACCTTAAAATATACAGGAGGGTCCTACAATGAGCAGTTCTTC,CASSTLKYTGGSYNEQFF
.,TRBJ1-4,.,13,TRBV14,TGTGCCAGCGCCTCAGCAGAGGGTGAAAAACTGTTTTTT,CASASAEGEKLFF
.,TRBJ2-2,.,15,TRBV6-4,TGTGCCAGCAGTCTGACGCCTGGTCGGGCCGGGGAGCTGTTTTTT,CASSLTPGRAGELFF
TRBD2,TRBJ2-1,.,16,TRBV19,TGTGCCAGTAGCCCCAGTGGTAGATCCCGGACTAGCGAGCAGTTCTTC,CASSPSGRSRTSEQFF
TRBD1,TRBJ2-1,.,14,TRBV6-5,TGTGCCAGCAGGGGACAGGGGTGGGACAATGAGCAGTTCTTC,CASRGQGWDNEQFF
.,TRBJ2-7,.,14,TRBV7-9,TGTGCCAGCAGTCTTAGGACAGACCTACGAAAGCAGTACTTC,CASSLRTDLRKQYF
TRBD1,TRBJ1-6,.,17,TRBV23-1,TGCGCCAGCAGTCCTTTACACCGGGACAGGGCAAATTCACCCCTCCACTTT,CASSPLHRDRANSPLHF
.,TRBJ1-6,.,14,TRBV28,TGTGCCAGCAGTTTAAGGGACATTAATTCACCCCTCCACTTT,CASSLRDINSPLHF
TRBD2,TRBJ2-3,once,16,TRBV6-4,TGTGCCAGCAGTGACGGACTAGCGGGGGCCACAGATACGCAGTATTTT,CASSDGLAGATDTQYF
.,TRBJ2-1,.,14,TRBV18,TGTGCCAGCTCACCACCGGGCAGCTACAATGAGCAGTTCTTC,CASSPPGSYNEQFF
.,TRBJ2-7,.,12,TRBV5-1,TGCGCCAGCAGCAGAACCAGGTACGAGCAGTACTTC,CASSRTRYEQYF
.,TRBJ2-5,.,15,TRBV29-1,TGCAGCGTTCCCCCTGGGGGCGGCACACAAGAGACCCAGTACTTC,CSVPPGGGTQETQYF
.,TRBJ2-1,.,13,TRBV5-1,TGCGCCAGCAGCTTCCGACACATCAATGAGCAGTTCTTC,CASSFRHINEQFF
TRBD1,TRBJ1-1,few,14,TRBV28,TGTGCCAGCACTAAACAGGGGACGGGCACTGAAGCTTTCTTT,CASTKQGTGTEAFF
.,TRBJ2-5,.,15,TRBV18,TGTGCCAGCTCAGGTGCGACGGGACTCCAAGAGACCCAGTACTTC,CASSGATGLQETQYF
TRBD2,TRBJ2-1,.,16,TRBV7-9,TGTGCCAGCAGCCCTAGCGGGACATTAGAGAGTAATGAGCAGTTCTTC,CASSPSGTLESNEQFF
TRBD2,TRBJ2-5,.,15,TRBV6-1,TGTGCCAGCAGTGGCCCCGGGACTAGCGGGGAGACCCAGTACTTC,CASSGPGTSGETQYF
TRBD1,TRBJ2-6,.,17,TRBV18,TGTGCCAGCTCACCTAGACAGGGGGACTCTGGGGCCAACGTCCTGACTTTC,CASSPRQGDSGANVLTF
.,TRBJ2-3,.,14,TRBV10-2,TGCGCCAGCAGTGACAGGTGGAGGGCAGATACGCAGTATTTT,CASSDRWRADTQYF
TRBD2,TRBJ2-1,.,16,TRBV19,TGTGCCAGTAATTCACTTCAAAGGACTAGCGGGAATGAGCAGTTCTTC,CASNSLQRTSGNEQFF
TRBD1,TRBJ1-2,.,15,TRBV7-9,TGTGCCAGCAGCTTAGAGGGACAGGCAAACTATGGCTACACCTTC,CASSLEGQANYGYTF
TRBD2,TRBJ2-7,.,14,TRBV6-5,TGTGCCAGCAGGACTAGCGGGGGAACCTACGAGCAGTACTTC,CASRTSGGTYEQYF
TRBD2,TRBJ2-7,.,17,TRBV5-5,TGTGCCAGCAGCTGGACCGGGACTAGCACCCACCCAGGCGAGCAGTACTTC,CASSWTGTSTHPGEQYF
.,TRBJ2-7,.,12,TRBV7-9,TGTGCCAGCAGCTCAGGACAGTCTGGGTCCGACTTC,CASSSGQSGSDF
.,TRBJ1-6,.,16,TRBV21-1,TGTGCCAGCAGCACCAGACAGTCCTCCTATAATTCACCCCTCCACTTT,CASSTRQSSYNSPLHF
TRBD2,TRBJ2-5,.,16,TRBV7-2,TGTGCCAGCAGCTTAGCGTTGCGGGAGGGCCGAGAGACCCAGTACTTC,CASSLALREGRETQYF
TRBD2,TRBJ2-4,.,16,TRBV5-1,TGCGCCAGCAGCAGGGGACTAGCGGGGGCCCAAAACATTCAGTACTTC,CASSRGLAGAQNIQYF
TRBD2,TRBJ2-2,.,16,TRBV4-3,TGCGCCAGCAGCCTAATAGCGGGAGTTTTCACCGGGGAGCTGTTTTTT,CASSLIAGVFTGELFF
.,TRBJ1-6,.,14,TRBV6-1,TGTGCCAGCAGTGAGACAGATCATAATTCACCCCTCCACTTT,CASSETDHNSPLHF
.,TRBJ2-6,.,17,TRBV18,TGTGCCAGCTCACCCCCCAACAGCCGCTCTGGGGCCAACGTCCTGACTTTC,CASSPPNSRSGANVLTF
TRBD1,TRBJ2-7,.,13,TRBV6-1,TGTGCCGGGGGGGGGACAGGGTCCTACGAGCAGTACTTC,CAGGGTGSYEQYF
TRBD2,TRBJ2-7,once,16,TRBV5-1,TGCGCCAGCAGCCCAGGGACTAGCAATTCTCTCTACGAGCAGTACTTC,CASSPGTSNSLYEQYF
TRBD1,TRBJ2-7,.,18,TRBV7-9,TGTTCCAGCAGCACTCCGGGACAGGCCCACCTAACCCGCTACGAGCAGTACTTC,CSSSTPGQAHLTRYEQYF
.,TRBJ2-7,.,15,TRBV6-5,TGTGCCAGCAGTTACGGGGGGACTCCGCCCTACGAGCAGTACTTC,CASSYGGTPPYEQYF
.,TRBJ2-5,.,13,TRBV2,TGTGCCAGCAGTCGTGAGGTCGAGGAGACCCAGTACTTC,CASSREVEETQYF
.,TRBJ2-5,.,15,TRBV5-6,TGTGCCAGCAGCTTGCCTTCGACATCGCAAGAGACCCAGTACTTC,CASSLPSTSQETQYF
TRBD2,TRBJ2-7,.,15,TRBV6-4,TGTGCCAGCAGTGAGGGACTAGCGGGAGTTTCCGAGCAGTACTTC,CASSEGLAGVSEQYF
TRBD1,TRBJ2-3,.,17,TRBV9,TGTGCCAGCAGCGCCCGGACAGGGGGATCTAGCACAGATACGCAGTATTTT,CASSARTGGSSTDTQYF